The 30 T cell receptor beta chains presented below share a single source sample, sequenced in a study of preoperative IRX-2 immunotherapy in early breast cancer. Treatment: preoperative locoregional IRX-2 cytokine immunotherapy. TCRdb's table, derived via immunoSEQ multiplex PCR, lists solely in-frame clones and lacks some. The table includes about 25,000 clones, about 95% detected once. Sequencing was performed on tumor tissue, taken after IRX-2 immunotherapy. The receptors here all came from a human donor with breast cancer.

The chain links TRBV18 to TRBJ2-3; TRBD1 matches 8 bases. CDR1 is KGHSH, CDR2 LQKENI, per germline. V lost 3 bases to trimming and J lost 1 base; unmatched junction nucleotides: 6. The CDR3 runs to 16 residues. CDR3 sequence (DNA): TGTGCCAGCTCACCGATACAGGGGGTAGGCACAGATACGCAGTATTTT. Translated: CASSPIQGVGTDTQYF.

V is TRBV5-6 and J is TRBJ1-6; D gene ambiguous. The CDR3 is 15 amino acids. Trimming stripped 5 bases from V and 6 bases from J, with 15 bases between. Germline V gene lookup returns CDR1 SGHDT and CDR2 YYEEEE. In DNA form, the CDR3 reads TGTGCCAGCAGACAAATTAGTCCTTTTAATTCACCCCTCCACTTT. It specifies CASRQISPFNSPLHF.

This chain uses TRBV28 with TRBJ1-2; D perhaps matches TRBD1 (5 bases). The V gene lost 2 bases and the J gene lost 5 bases, with 15 bases spanning the gap. In germline, CDR1 is MDHEN, CDR2 SYDVKM. CDR3 size: 15 residues. CDR3 DNA: TGTGCCAGCAGTTTAGATGGGCAGGGAAGGTATGGCTACACCTTC. It codes for CASSLDGQGRYGYTF.

This clone was observed a handful of times. This sequence joins TRBV7-6 and TRBJ2-7, with D tentatively TRBD1 or TRBD2 (5 bases each). The CDR3 sequence is 20 residues long. The germline V gene encodes CDR1 SGHVS and CDR2 FNYEAQ. V lost 2 bases and J 6 bases, leaving 32 bases between the germline ends. CDR3 in DNA: TGTGCCAGCAGCTTAATTCCCTTCAGGGAGAGGGGTAGTAGGCCCAGCGAGCAGTACTTC. Protein product: CASSLIPFRERGSRPSEQYF.

The chain uses TRBV11-1 and TRBJ1-4; D unclear. Trimming left V 4 bases short and J 5 bases short, with 11 bases between. This CDR3 comprises 14 residues. CDR1 is SGHAT and CDR2 is FQDESV in the germline V gene (reference sequence). CDR3 nucleotides: TGTGCCAGCAGCTCGGGTCTTACGAATGAAAAACTGTTTTTT. Translation gives CASSSGLTNEKLFF. The full variable domain, completed using reference TRBV11-1 and TRBJ1-4, is EAEVAQSPRYKITEKSQAVAFWCDPISGHATLYWYRQILGQGPELLVQFQDESVVDDSQLPKDRFSAERLKGVDSTLKIQPAELGDSAMYLCASSSGLTNEKLFFGSGTQLSVL.

This chain connects TRBV4-2 to TRBJ2-7, with 7 nucleotides matching TRBD2. V dropped 4 bases and J dropped 1; count of bases not matched to a gene: 4. The CDR3 spans 14 residues. Germline CDR1 LGHNA, CDR2 YNFKEQ. Here the CDR3 reads CASSPRTSSYEQYF. In DNA, the CDR3 is TGTGCCAGCAGCCCCAGGACTAGTTCCTACGAGCAGTACTTC.

This chain links TRBV30 with TRBJ1-4, with a tentative D call TRBD1 (5 bases). The CDR3 is 20 residues long. Per the germline V gene, CDR1 is GTSNPN and CDR2 is SVGIG (reference sequence). V was cut by 2 bases and J by 8 bases, with 33 bases left in between. CDR3 DNA: TGTGCCTGGAGTCCAGAGTGGTGGCAGGGAAAGGTCCCTCGGAGGGAAAAACTGTTTTTT. Residues: CAWSPEWWQGKVPRREKLFF.

This sequence joins TRBV6-1 and TRBJ2-3, with D maybe TRBD2 (5 bases). The V end lost 10 bases, the J end lost 4 bases, and 12 bases lay between the germline ends. The CDR3 consists of 12 residues. Per the germline V gene, CDR1 is MNHNS and CDR2 is SASEGT. The CDR3 region is CAITRVADTQYF. Written as DNA, the CDR3 is TGTGCCATAACTAGGGTAGCAGATACGCAGTATTTT.

V gene TRBV9 combines with J gene TRBJ1-2, with TRBD1 as a possible D gene (5 bases). The germline gives CDR1 SGDLS, CDR2 YYNGEE. The CDR3 sequence is 19 residues long. The V and J ends lost 0 bases and 2 bases respectively, with 23 bases between them. CDR3 coding DNA: TGTGCCAGCAGCGTAGCGAAGCGTCCCAGGGAGACAGAGAACTATGGCTACACCTTC. Its protein is CASSVAKRPRETENYGYTF. Using reference TRBV9 and TRBJ1-2 for the parts outside the CDR3, the full variable domain is DSGVTQTPKHLITATGQRVTLRCSPRSGDLSVYWYQQSLDQGLQFLIQYYNGEERAKGNILERFSAQQFPDLHSELNLSSLELGDSALYFCASSVAKRPRETENYGYTFGSGTRLTVV.

This sequence joins TRBV7-2 and TRBJ2-1; TRBD2 aligns across 7 bases. The CDR3 has 15 residues. The germline V gene encodes CDR1 SGHTA and CDR2 FQGNSA. V was clipped by 4 bases and J by 3 bases; unmatched bases: 6. CDR3 region: CASSSKREIYNEQFF. The CDR3 region has the DNA TGTGCCAGCAGCTCCAAGCGGGAAATCTACAATGAGCAGTTCTTC.

The chain couples TRBV28 to TRBJ2-1, with no clear D. The ends were cut back, 6 bases at V and 9 bases at J, with 15 bases in the middle. The germline gives CDR1 MDHEN, CDR2 SYDVKM. The CDR3 covers 13 residues. The CDR3 sequence: CASRLPLKSEQFF. The CDR3, as DNA: TGTGCCAGCAGGCTTCCCCTCAAGAGTGAGCAGTTCTTC.

In this sample, this clone turned up once. The V call is TRBV7-2, the J call TRBJ2-3; 12 positions agree with TRBD1. V gave up 5 bases and J gave up 7 bases; unmatched junction bases: 7. The CDR3 spans 15 residues. Looked up from germline, CDR1 is SGHTA and CDR2 is FQGNSA. The CDR3 bases are TGTGCCAGCAGCCCTGGGACAGGGGGCAGGAATACGCAGTATTTT. Protein product: CASSPGTGGRNTQYF.

V and J are TRBV7-3 and TRBJ2-1; 8 bases are a match to TRBD2. The CDR3 is 15 amino acids. The V gene end was trimmed by 5 bases and the J gene end by 4 bases; junction bases not matched to a gene: 7. Germline V gene sequence: CDR1 SGHTA, CDR2 FQGTGA. The CDR3 loop is CASSPRRGAYNEQFF. CDR3 sequence (DNA): TGTGCCAGCAGCCCGAGGCGGGGGGCTTACAATGAGCAGTTCTTC.

V gene TRBV5-1 combines with J gene TRBJ2-2; D may be TRBD2 (5 bases). V lost 2 bases and J lost 1, with 6 bases in between. This CDR3 is 14 amino acids long. Germline loops: CDR1 SGHRS, CDR2 YFSETQ. In DNA, the CDR3 is TGCGCCAGCAGCTTAGGAGGGAACACCGGGGAGCTGTTTTTT. It specifies CASSLGGNTGELFF.

This sequence joins TRBV27 and TRBJ2-7, with D possibly TRBD1 on 6 matching bases. The CDR3 length is 16 residues. Germline V gene data show CDR1 as MNHEY and CDR2 as SMNVEV (reference sequence). Trimming removed 7 bases from V and 4 bases from J, with 23 bases in between. The CDR3 region is CASTSLKGYREYEQYF. CDR3 nucleotides: TGTGCCAGCACCTCCCTCAAGGGGTACAGGGAATACGAGCAGTACTTC.

V usage is TRBV19 and J usage is TRBJ1-2, with 8 bases lining up with TRBD1. V lost 5 bases to trimming and J lost 8 bases; unmatched junction nucleotides: 13. CDR1 LNHDA and CDR2 SQIVND come from the germline V gene (reference sequence). The length of the CDR3 is 15 residues. As DNA, the CDR3 is TGTGCCAGTAGTCCACTCCCCGAGGACAGGGCAGGCTACACCTTC. Protein product: CASSPLPEDRAGYTF.

CDR3: CASSHIYEQYF. The CDR3 nucleotides read TGTGCCAGCAGTCATATCTACGAGCAGTACTTC. V gene TRBV28 combines with J gene TRBJ2-7, with D unclear. Germline CDR1 MDHEN, CDR2 SYDVKM. The CDR3 runs to 11 residues. V lost 5 bases, J lost 3 bases, and 5 bases lay in between.

The chain has TRBV19 and TRBJ2-2; D tentatively fits TRBD1 or TRBD2 (5 bases each). From germline, CDR1 is LNHDA and CDR2 SQIVND (reference sequence). The V end was cut by 6 bases, the J end by 4 bases, with 30 bases between. The CDR3 extends over 20 amino acids. The CDR3 spells CASRQRPGTRVGLGTGELFF. In DNA form, the CDR3 reads TGTGCCAGTAGACAGAGACCCGGGACGCGTGTGGGCTTGGGCACCGGGGAGCTGTTTTTT.

The rearrangement joins TRBV10-1 to TRBJ2-7; 8 nucleotides align to TRBD1. This CDR3 has 13 residues. The J segment lost 2 bases and the V segment lost 6 bases, leaving 3 bases of the junction unmatched. Germline loops: CDR1 WNHNN, CDR2 SYGVQD (reference sequence). CDR3 coding DNA: TGCGCCAGCAGCAGGACAGGGACCTACGAGCAGTACTTC. Its protein product is CASSRTGTYEQYF.

This sequence joins TRBV28 and TRBJ2-2; D gene unclear. The CDR3 loop spans 14 amino acids. Germline V gives CDR1 MDHEN, CDR2 SYDVKM. V was trimmed by 3 bases and J by 2 bases, leaving 7 bases between them. The CDR3 coding sequence is TGTGCCAGCAGTTTGGTCTTCAACACCGGGGAGCTGTTTTTT. It specifies CASSLVFNTGELFF.

The chain uses TRBV6-1 and TRBJ2-7; 8 bases fit TRBD2. The germline gives CDR1 MNHNS, CDR2 SASEGT. The CDR3 runs to 15 residues. Germline trimming cut 2 bases from V and 0 bases from J; bases unmatched to any gene: 3. The CDR3 DNA is TGTGCCAGCAGTGAACGCCTAGCGGGCTCCTACGAGCAGTACTTC. This codes for CASSERLAGSYEQYF.

CDR3 DNA: TGTGCCAGCAGTACTGGGCGCCCTGCCAAAAACATTCAGTACTTC. It is translated as CASSTGRPAKNIQYF. V is TRBV6-5 and J is TRBJ2-4; unclear D gene. Trimming stripped 5 bases from V and 1 base from J, with 12 bases between. From germline, CDR1 is MNHEY and CDR2 SVGAGI. The CDR3 runs 15 residues.

The V call is TRBV30, the J call TRBJ2-3; TRBD1 matches 9 bases. The CDR3 consists of 15 residues. Trimming took 1 base from V and 0 from J; bases not matched to a gene: 2. Germline V gene data show CDR1 as GTSNPN and CDR2 as SVGIG (reference sequence). The CDR3 nucleotides read TGTGCCTGGAGTGGGACAGGGGCTAGCACAGATACGCAGTATTTT. This translates into CAWSGTGASTDTQYF. The full variable domain, in which reference TRBV30 and TRBJ2-3 provide the parts outside the CDR3, is SQTIHQWPATLVQPVGSPLSLECTVEGTSNPNLYWYRQAAGRGLQLLFYSVGIGQISSEVPQNLSASRPQDRQFILSSKKLLLSDSGFYLCAWSGTGASTDTQYFGPGTRLTVL.

V gene TRBV5-1 combines with J gene TRBJ1-4; D is undetermined. V was trimmed by 4 bases and J by 7 bases, leaving 11 bases between them. The CDR3 is made up of 13 amino acids. The germline V gene encodes CDR1 SGHRS and CDR2 YFSETQ. The CDR3 loop is CASSPGGGEKLFF. DNA for the CDR3: TGCGCCAGCAGCCCCGGCGGCGGTGAAAAACTGTTTTTT. The variable domain in full, with the rest retrieved from reference TRBV5-1 and TRBJ1-4, is KAGVTQTPRYLIKTRGQQVTLSCSPISGHRSVSWYQQTPGQGLQFLFEYFSETQRNKGNFPGRFSGRQFSNSRSEMNVSTLELGDSALYLCASSPGGGEKLFFGSGTQLSVL.

The chain couples TRBV18 to TRBJ2-3, with 11 nucleotides matching TRBD2. Germline V lookup: CDR1 KGHSH, CDR2 LQKENI. V lost 3 bases to trimming and J lost 6 bases; unmatched junction nucleotides: 14. This CDR3 has 18 amino acids. In DNA form, the CDR3 reads TGTGCCAGCTCACCCCCCGGTCTAGCGGGAGGAGCAGGGGATACGCAGTATTTT. It encodes CASSPPGLAGGAGDTQYF.

The V gene is TRBV5-1, the J gene TRBJ2-1; TRBD1 agrees at 9 bases. The J segment lost 0 bases and the V segment lost 5 bases, leaving 15 bases of the junction unmatched. This CDR3 is 19 amino acids long. Germline V gives CDR1 SGHRS, CDR2 YFSETQ. The CDR3 sequence is CASRGQGNEAPSSYNEQFF. CDR3 nucleotide sequence: TGCGCCAGCAGGGGACAGGGCAACGAAGCTCCTAGCTCCTACAATGAGCAGTTCTTC.

This chain connects TRBV30 to TRBJ2-1, with TRBD2 identical over 12 bases. The V gene end was trimmed by 0 bases and the J gene end by 12 bases; junction bases not matched to a gene: 6. The CDR3 length is 14 residues. The V gene's germline CDR1 is GTSNPN and CDR2 SVGIG (reference sequence). The chain's CDR3 is CAWSVQSSGRGQFF. CDR3 in DNA: TGTGCCTGGAGTGTACAGTCTAGCGGGAGGGGGCAGTTCTTC.

The rearrangement joins TRBV29-1 to TRBJ2-5; D not certain. The CDR3 extends over 12 amino acids. Germline-derived CDR1 and CDR2 are SQVTM and ANQGSEA. The V end lost 7 bases, the J end lost 1 base, and 10 bases lay between the germline ends. DNA for the CDR3: TGCAGCGCCCGAAAGGGCCAAGAGACCCAGTACTTC. It codes for CSARKGQETQYF.

In its sample, this clone was seen once. The chain is built from TRBV28 and TRBJ1-2, with D perhaps TRBD1 (6 bases). Deletions cut 8 bases from V and 2 bases from J, with 12 bases between. CDR1 MDHEN and CDR2 SYDVKM come from the germline V gene. This CDR3 contains 13 residues. CDR3 sequence: CASRGQPNYGYTF. CDR3 nucleotides: TGTGCCAGCCGCGGACAGCCAAACTATGGCTACACCTTC.

The chain links TRBV5-1 to TRBJ1-2; D gene uncertain. Looked up from germline, CDR1 is SGHRS and CDR2 is YFSETQ. V gave up 2 bases and J gave up 2 bases, with 10 bases separating them. The CDR3 is 14 amino acids. The CDR3 bases are TGCGCCAGCAGCTTAGTAGGCAAAAACTATGGCTACACCTTC. As protein: CASSLVGKNYGYTF.